This T cell receptor (beta chain) was recovered during a study of glioma-infiltrating T cells. CDR3 length equals 14 residues. Germline lookup yields CDR1 MGHRA and CDR2 YSYEKL. V lost 1 base to trimming and J lost 3 bases, with 8 bases between them. TCR alpha and beta CDR3 regions were amplified from RNA using iRepertoire nested multiplex PCR. For one-step reverse transcription and amplification, roughly 85-450 ng of tissue mRNA or PBMC total RNA was used. TCRdb fed the multiplex PCR reads into MiXCR, producing one record per CDR3 protein. The repertoire holds 300,000 to 450,000 distinct CDR3 sequences, with roughly two fifths as singletons. This clonotype occurred a few times. The antigen is unknown. Findings and limits, study-wide: Very few CDR3 sequences were shared between tissue and blood. Tissue-blood divergence was below expectation in non-neoplastic patients, above in gliomas.

The specimen was glioma tissue, nonneoplastic brain tissue, or PBMCs (not recorded which). The receptor was derived from a human donor with low-grade glioma or glioblastoma, undergoing nonglioma brain surgery, or in good health (not recorded which). The chain has TRBV4-1 and TRBJ2-3, with a tentative D call TRBD2 (5 bases). DNA for the CDR3: TGCGCCAGCAGCCAAGCTAGGAGGACAGATACGCAGTATTTT. Its protein is CASSQARRTDTQYF.